This T cell receptor (beta chain) was sequenced during a study of identical twins' blood T cells. Findings and caveats of the study: Twins shared about as many clonotypes as their cloneset sizes predicted. Twins reportedly had markedly more similar V usage than unrelated donors, even among out-of-frame TCRbeta clonotypes. Abundant TCRbeta CDR3s overlapped more between twins than with unrelated donors.

In regard to this clonotype: Its specificity is not known. Because the CDR3 is missing its conserved closing phenylalanine or tryptophan, this is likely a read error.

Each TCR cDNA library carried sample-specific barcodes on both ends. TCRdb reanalysed the 5' RACE reads using MiXCR and keeps one entry per CDR3 protein. The repertoire holds 400,000 or so distinct CDR3 sequences, with 28% as singletons. The CDR3 length is 16 residues. V was trimmed by 0 bases and J by 6 bases, leaving 15 bases between them. Germline CDR1 and CDR2: LGHNA and YSLEER. V and J are TRBV4-3 and TRBJ1-5, with a tentative D call TRBD1 (5 bases). The receptor was isolated from a woman between 18 and 55 years old in good health. The sample taken for sequencing was PBMCs. CDR3 sequence reads: CASSQDPRAGPQPQHV. DNA of the CDR3: TGCGCCAGCAGCCAAGATCCCCGGGCAGGGCCTCAGCCCCAGCATGTT.